This record concerns one T cell receptor beta chain sequence. Its antigen is currently unknown. This specimen comes from a study of STAT3 mutations in large granular lymphocyte leukemia. About the study: Roughly half the longitudinally sequenced T-LGLL patients had canonical STAT3 mutations. Broader study findings: Every T-cell large granular lymphocyte leukemia patient had at least one immunodominant TCR beta clonotype. In about 30% of the 18 patients, new TCR clonotypes emerged after therapy. No sample exists from the first appearance of each clone. In several patients, dominant TCR clone burden exceeded STAT3 mutant burden.

Germline values: CDR1 KGHSH, CDR2 LQKENI. The V gene end was trimmed by 5 bases and the J gene end by 4 bases; junction bases not matched to a gene: 8. This CDR3 is built from 15 residues. TCRdb's table, derived via immunoSEQ multiplex PCR, lists solely in-frame clones and lacks some. The repertoire holds approximately 3,500 clones, with roughly 68% as singletons. The gene calls are TRBV18 and TRBJ2-1; 7 nucleotides match TRBD1. This sequence originates from a man aged 60 to 69 with T-cell large granular lymphocyte leukemia. Some clones in this sample may be carry-over from other donors' samples. Sequencing was carried out using peripheral blood mononuclear cells. The CDR3 protein is CASSGSGQRYNEQFF. In DNA, the CDR3 is TGTGCCAGCTCAGGCTCGGGACAGCGTTACAATGAGCAGTTCTTC. Looking up the rest from reference TRBV18 and TRBJ2-1 gives the full variable domain: NAGVMQNPRHLVRRRGQEARLRCSPMKGHSHVYWYRQLPEEGLKFMVYLQKENIIDESGMPKERFSAEFPKEGPSILRIQQVVRGDSAAYFCASSGSGQRYNEQFFGPGTRLTVL.